This TCR beta chain was captured in a study of blood T cells in healthy people across ages. Study-level results: It was held that diversity estimates obtained from one million T cells represented underestimates.

A note on this clonotype: The antigen is undetermined.

Alongside a J-beta primer mix, a sample-barcoded 5' primer served in a second PCR lasting about 7 to 12 cycles. Carrying 12 random nucleotides, a template-switch adaptor labeled each individual cDNA molecule. Each CDR3 protein is one row after TCRdb ran MiXCR on the 5' RACE reads. The sample consists of roughly 800,000 distinct CDR3 sequences, nearly 60% of them appearing once. Germline CDR1 reads LGHNA; CDR2 reads YSLEER. The CDR3 is 14 residues long. Deletions cut 3 bases from V and 3 bases from J, with 10 bases between. The source material was blood. The clonotype comes from a man aged 25-40 years in good health. The rearrangement uses TRBV4-3 and TRBJ2-3, with D possibly matching TRBD2 (6 bases). The CDR3 sequence: CASSHPGGTDTQYF. CDR3 nucleotide sequence: TGCGCCAGCAGCCACCCAGGAGGGACAGATACGCAGTATTTT.